These 12 T cell receptor beta chains were all obtained from the same sample, sequenced in a study of OX40 agonist ivuxolimab in advanced cancers. Profiling relied on immunoSEQ multiplex PCR, and the TCRdb table lists in-frame clones only, not all of them. The repertoire holds fewer than 130,000 clones, with roughly nine tenths as singletons. The specimen comprised CD4+ or CD8+ T cells sorted from blood, sampled in a trial of the OX40 agonist ivuxolimab. The receptors here all came from an adult with an advanced solid tumor such as melanoma, head and neck, liver or kidney cancer.

This clone was counted once. V and J are TRBV30 and TRBJ1-1; TRBD1 agrees at 7 bases. This CDR3 contains 14 residues. Looked up from germline, CDR1 is GTSNPN and CDR2 is SVGIG (reference sequence). The V and J ends lost 2 bases and 5 bases, in that order; junction bases with no gene match: 8. CDR3 amino acids: CAWSITGAGTEAFF. CDR3 bases: TGTGCCTGGAGTATAACAGGGGCCGGGACTGAAGCTTTCTTT.

The rearrangement uses TRBV2 and TRBJ2-5, with D maybe TRBD2 (6 bases). Looked up from germline, CDR1 is SNHLY and CDR2 is FYNNEI. Trimming pared 7 bases from V and 3 bases from J, leaving 12 bases between. The length of the CDR3 is 13 residues. The CDR3 loop is CASMSQREETQYF. The CDR3, as DNA: TGTGCCAGCATGTCCCAGCGGGAAGAGACCCAGTACTTC.

This clone occurred a few times. This CDR3 is CASSEGQTANYGYTF. The CDR3 coding sequence is TGTGCCAGCAGTGAAGGGCAGACAGCTAACTATGGCTACACCTTC. The V gene is TRBV2, the J gene TRBJ1-2; TRBD1 is a possible D gene (5 bases). The CDR3 contains 15 residues. CDR1 and CDR2 from the germline V gene are SNHLY and FYNNEI. V was pared by 1 base and J by 0 bases, with 9 bases between.

The chain couples TRBV7-9 to TRBJ2-3; D might be TRBD2 (6 bases). The CDR3 consists of 18 residues. Trimming took 6 bases from V and 0 from J, leaving 22 bases between them. The germline V gene has CDR1 SEHNR and CDR2 FQNEAQ (reference sequence). The DNA of the CDR3 is TGTGCCAGCAGTACACCGGGCCGAATCGGGACTAGCACAGATACGCAGTATTTT. This sequence encodes CASSTPGRIGTSTDTQYF.

This rearrangement joins TRBV18 to TRBJ2-2; a weak D match, TRBD2 (5 bases). The CDR3 extends over 15 amino acids. The V gene lost 2 bases and the J gene lost 5 bases, with 12 bases spanning the gap. Looked up from germline, CDR1 is KGHSH and CDR2 is LQKENI. The CDR3 DNA sequence: TGTGCCAGCTCACCAAGGTGGGAGAGAACCGGGGAGCTGTTTTTT. Its translation is CASSPRWERTGELFF.

This sequence joins TRBV18 and TRBJ2-5; 8 bases line up with TRBD2. The CDR3 contains 15 residues. Germline trimming cut 3 bases from V and 3 bases from J; bases unmatched to any gene: 6. The germline V gene has CDR1 KGHSH and CDR2 LQKENI. The CDR3 is CASSPESGGEETQYF. CDR3 DNA: TGTGCCAGCTCACCCGAAAGCGGGGGCGAAGAGACCCAGTACTTC.

The V and J genes are TRBV19 and TRBJ2-7; no firm D call. V was shortened by 6 bases and J by 0 bases, with 12 bases between the two germline ends. Germline CDR1 and CDR2: LNHDA and SQIVND (reference sequence). CDR3 length equals 14 residues. The DNA for the CDR3 is TGTGCCAGTAGGAGCGAACGAAGCTCCTACGAGCAGTACTTC. This gives the protein CASRSERSSYEQYF.

The chain links TRBV5-4 to TRBJ2-7; 10 bases match TRBD2. Trimming at V came to 2 bases and at J to 7 bases, leaving 6 bases not matched to a gene. CDR1 is SGHNT and CDR2 is YYREEE in the germline V gene (reference sequence). The length of the CDR3 is 14 residues. The CDR3 nucleotides read TGTGCCAGCAGCTTTAAGCTAGCGGGAGAAGAGCAGTACTTC. This translates into CASSFKLAGEEQYF.

The chain is built from TRBV19 and TRBJ1-2; 9 bases agree with TRBD1. The germline V gene has CDR1 LNHDA and CDR2 SQIVND (reference sequence). The CDR3 contains 15 residues. The V segment lost 2 bases and the J segment 4 bases; nucleotides outside the gene matches: 5. The DNA of the CDR3 is TGTGCCAGTAGTATACGCCGGACAGGGGCCTATGGCTACACCTTC. Amino acids: CASSIRRTGAYGYTF.

This clone occurred once. V is TRBV5-1 and J is TRBJ2-2, with D possibly TRBD1 on 6 matching bases. The CDR3 runs 15 residues. Trimming removed 4 bases from V and 7 bases from J, with 17 bases in between. Germline CDR1 SGHRS, CDR2 YFSETQ. The CDR3: CASSRQGPGSGELFF. Here the CDR3 DNA reads TGCGCCAGCAGCCGTCAGGGGCCAGGAAGCGGGGAGCTGTTTTTT.

The genes are TRBV6-6 and TRBJ1-1; D uncertain. V lost 7 bases and J 6 bases, leaving 18 bases between the germline ends. CDR3 length: 14 residues. Germline CDR1 and CDR2: MNHNY and SVGAGI (reference sequence). The CDR3 DNA reads as TGTGCCAGCACCCCTGGAGGTGGGTCCGCTGAAGCTTTCTTT. It translates to CASTPGGGSAEAFF.

This clone appeared a single time. The chain uses TRBV27 and TRBJ2-6; 7 bases fit TRBD2. The germline V gene has CDR1 MNHEY and CDR2 SMNVEV (reference sequence). The CDR3 totals 15 residues. V lost 4 bases to trimming and J lost 2 bases; unmatched junction nucleotides: 2. CDR3 in amino acids: CASSWGGAGANVLTF. The CDR3, as DNA: TGTGCCAGCAGTTGGGGGGGTGCTGGGGCCAACGTCCTGACTTTC.